This entry describes one TCR beta chain. Only in-frame clones appear in the TCRdb table, and some are missing; sequencing was by immunoSEQ multiplex PCR. Seen here are 2,200 or so clones, about 37% observed once, and the top ten hold roughly a third. There are 15 residues in the CDR3. CDR1 is GTSNPN and CDR2 is SVGIG in the germline V gene (reference sequence). The V segment lost 4 bases and the J segment 4 bases; nucleotides outside the gene matches: 7. The data originate from a study of graft-versus-host responses after intestinal transplantation. Study background: Recipients across the board were started on anti-thymocyte globulin induction, then kept on tacrolimus and steroids for two to three years.

Study results and limitations: Elevated graft-versus-host to host-versus-graft clonal ratios in allografts were recorded for patients with graft-donor T cell macrochimerism.

The authors seeded around 200,000 CFSE-labeled responder cells together with around 200,000 irradiated stimulator cells tagged with violet dye. This chain links TRBV30 with TRBJ1-6; 7 bases align to TRBD1. The clonotype originates from a human patient who was an organ donor for intestinal transplantation. The source was alloreactive CD8+ T cells from a mixed lymphocyte reaction culture, collected before transplantation. The subset denotes: CFSE-low proliferating T cells sorted from roughly six-day pre-transplant mixed lymphocyte reaction (GvH or HvG direction). CDR3 nucleotide sequence: TGTGCCTGGACCTGGACAGGAGAATATAATTCACCCCTCCACTTT. Its translation: CAWTWTGEYNSPLHF.